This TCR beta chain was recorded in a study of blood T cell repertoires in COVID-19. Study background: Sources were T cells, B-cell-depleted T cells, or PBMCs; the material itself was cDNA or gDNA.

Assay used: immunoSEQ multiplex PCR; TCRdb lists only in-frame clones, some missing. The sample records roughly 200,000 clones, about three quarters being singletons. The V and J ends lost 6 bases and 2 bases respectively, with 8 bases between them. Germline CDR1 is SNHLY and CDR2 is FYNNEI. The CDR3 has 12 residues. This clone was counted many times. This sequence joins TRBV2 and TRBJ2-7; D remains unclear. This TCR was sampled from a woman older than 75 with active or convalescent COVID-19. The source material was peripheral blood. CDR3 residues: CASRELPYEQYF. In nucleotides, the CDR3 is TGTGCCAGCAGAGAGCTTCCCTACGAGCAGTACTTC.